A selection of T cell receptor beta chains follows, all from one sample in a study of beta chain features in type 1 diabetes. Sequencing used immunoSEQ multiplex PCR; TCRdb keeps in-frame clones, though not all of them. This table holds 640,000 or so clones, roughly an eighth found once. The sequenced material came from naive CD4+ T cells from blood. These receptors came from a man between 18 and 35 years old with type 1 diabetes. Each CDR3 is given with its conserved first and last residue. The order of the fields is J gene, clone size, D gene, V gene, CDR3 protein, CDR3 DNA. The D gene is left open where the match is weak. A row's size may be missing; if present it is once, few, many or a size class.

>TRBJ2-4|few|TRBD2|TRBV19
CASGGLAKNIQYF
TGTGCCAGTGGGGGACTAGCGAAAAACATTCAGTACTTC
>TRBJ2-7|NA|NA|TRBV30
CAWRAAGGYEQYF
TGTGCCTGGAGAGCGGCGGGCGGTTACGAGCAGTACTTC
>TRBJ2-1|few|NA|TRBV5-4
CASSLESSYNEQFF
TGTGCCAGCAGCTTGGAAAGCTCCTACAATGAGCAGTTCTTC
>TRBJ1-2|once|TRBD1|TRBV6-5
CASSYGTGGARGYTF
TGTGCCAGCAGTTATGGGACAGGGGGCGCGCGGGGCTACACCTTC
>TRBJ2-3|NA|TRBD2|TRBV27
CASSFPPKVAGGATGTDTQYF
TGTGCCAGCAGTTTTCCCCCTAAAGTAGCGGGGGGGGCGACGGGCACAGATACGCAGTATTTT
>TRBJ1-5|NA|TRBD1|TRBV30
CAWSHQGGNQPQHF
TGTGCCTGGAGTCATCAGGGGGGGAATCAGCCCCAGCATTTT
>TRBJ1-2|NA|NA|TRBV6-4
CASSTISGYGYTF
TGTGCCAGCAGTACGATCTCCGGCTATGGCTACACCTTC
>TRBJ2-1|NA|TRBD2|TRBV2
CASSEGTAGGHEQFF
TGTGCCAGCAGTGAGGGTACAGCGGGGGGGCATGAGCAGTTCTTC
>TRBJ2-7|NA|NA|TRBV11-2
CASSPDGLYEQYF
TGTGCCAGCAGCCCCGACGGGCTCTACGAGCAGTACTTC
>TRBJ1-5|NA|NA|TRBV20-1
CSARDGGPQHF
TGCAGTGCTAGAGATGGGGGGCCCCAGCATTTT
>TRBJ1-6|few|TRBD1|TRBV13
CASSLGPLSFGTARNSPLHF
TGTGCCAGCAGCTTAGGACCATTATCCTTCGGGACAGCGAGAAATTCACCCCTCCACTTT
>TRBJ2-2|NA|TRBD1|TRBV10-3
CAIRTGQGHGELFF
TGTGCCATCAGGACAGGACAGGGACACGGGGAGCTGTTTTTT
>TRBJ1-5|few|NA|TRBV30
CAWNSLGWQPQHF
TGTGCCTGGAATTCTTTGGGCTGGCAGCCCCAGCATTTT
>TRBJ2-7|NA|NA|TRBV19
CASSTRQNYEQYF
TGTGCCAGTAGTACCCGACAGAACTACGAGCAGTACTTC
>TRBJ1-5|NA|TRBD1|TRBV4-1
CASSQLTGDGQPQHF
TGCGCCAGCAGCCAGCTTACAGGGGATGGGCAGCCCCAGCATTTT
>TRBJ2-3|NA|NA|TRBV7-3
CASSFGWAPLDTQYF
TGTGCCAGCAGCTTTGGCTGGGCCCCTCTAGATACGCAGTATTTT
>TRBJ1-6|once|TRBD1|TRBV29-1
CSAWTGALNSPLHF
TGCAGCGCTTGGACAGGGGCCTTGAATTCACCCCTCCACTTT
>TRBJ2-5|few|NA|TRBV10-3
CAISRTSGEQYF
TGTGCCATCAGCCGGACCTCGGGGGAGCAGTACTTC
>TRBJ2-5|few|NA|TRBV5-4
CASSPAYQETQYF
TGTGCCAGCAGCCCAGCCTACCAAGAGACCCAGTACTTC
>TRBJ1-1|NA|NA|TRBV30
CAWSRLMNTEAFF
TGTGCCTGGAGTCGGCTTATGAACACTGAAGCTTTCTTT
>TRBJ1-5|NA|NA|TRBV29-1
CSVCSGPNQPQHF
TGCAGCGTTTGTTCAGGACCCAATCAGCCCCAGCATTTT
>TRBJ2-7|few|NA|TRBV30
CAWSPNYEQYF
TGTGCCTGGAGCCCTAACTACGAGCAGTACTTC
>TRBJ1-5|NA|NA|TRBV28
CATGEYSNQPQHF
TGTGCCACCGGGGAGTATAGCAATCAGCCCCAGCATTTT
>TRBJ2-7|few|NA|TRBV5-1
CASSLVTGTYEQYF
TGCGCCAGCAGCTTGGTCACCGGGACGTACGAGCAGTACTTC
>TRBJ1-2|NA|NA|TRBV19
CASSMERGYGYTF
TGTGCCAGTAGTATGGAAAGGGGGTACGGCTACACCTTC
>TRBJ2-2|NA|NA|TRBV7-9
CASSLGDTYTGELFF
TGTGCCAGCAGCTTAGGGGACACCTACACCGGGGAGCTGTTTTTT
>TRBJ2-1|few|TRBD1|TRBV29-1
CSVRTGDEQFF
TGCAGCGTAAGGACAGGGGATGAGCAGTTCTTC
>TRBJ2-6|NA|NA|TRBV11-2
CASSLAWGLGGANVLTF
TGTGCCAGCAGCTTAGCGTGGGGGCTAGGCGGGGCCAACGTCCTGACTTTC
>TRBJ2-7|NA|NA|TRBV27
CASKSLGVAYEQYF
TGTGCCAGCAAATCCTTGGGAGTTGCCTACGAGCAGTACTTC
>TRBJ2-3|NA|TRBD2|TRBV6-6
CASRTSGGTDTQYF
TGTGCCAGCAGAACTAGCGGGGGCACAGATACGCAGTATTTT
>TRBJ2-1|NA|NA|TRBV11-1
CASSLVGGVGRNEQFF
TGTGCCAGCAGCTTAGTAGGCGGGGTGGGTAGAAATGAGCAGTTCTTC
>TRBJ2-5|few|TRBD2|TRBV30
CAWSPGTSGGRETQYF
TGTGCCTGGAGTCCCGGGACTAGCGGGGGGCGGGAGACCCAGTACTTC
>TRBJ2-7|few|TRBD1|TRBV5-1
CASSFRDRGNEQYF
TGCGCCAGCAGCTTCCGGGACAGGGGGAACGAGCAGTACTTC
>TRBJ2-6|few|NA|TRBV30
CAWSVRGTPSSGANVLTF
TGTGCCTGGAGTGTACGGGGGACTCCAAGCTCTGGGGCCAACGTCCTGACTTTC
>TRBJ2-7|few|NA|TRBV7-8
CASSPTGGESYEQYF
TGTGCCAGCAGCCCTACGGGGGGCGAGTCCTACGAGCAGTACTTC
>TRBJ2-7|few|NA|TRBV23-1
CASSLPNSGLVEQYF
TGCGCCAGCAGTCTACCCAACTCAGGGCTGGTCGAGCAGTACTTC
>TRBJ1-5|few|NA|TRBV9
CASSVGAGNQPQHF
TGTGCCAGCAGCGTAGGGGCTGGCAATCAGCCCCAGCATTTT
>TRBJ2-7|NA|NA|TRBV13
CASSLNWSGYEQYF
TGTGCCAGCAGCTTAAACTGGAGCGGATACGAGCAGTACTTC
>TRBJ2-3|few|NA|TRBV10-3
CAISENTESDTQYF
TGTGCCATCAGTGAGAATACAGAATCAGATACGCAGTATTTT
>TRBJ1-1|NA|NA|TRBV20-1
CSAPENTEAFF
TGCAGTGCGCCGGAGAACACTGAAGCTTTCTTT
>TRBJ2-7|few|NA|TRBV7-2
CASSLTGYSYEQYF
TGTGCCAGCAGCCTTACGGGTTACTCCTACGAGCAGTACTTC
>TRBJ2-7|NA|TRBD1|TRBV18
CASSPGQGRVLYEQYF
TGTGCCAGCTCACCGGGACAGGGTCGGGTCTTGTACGAGCAGTACTTC